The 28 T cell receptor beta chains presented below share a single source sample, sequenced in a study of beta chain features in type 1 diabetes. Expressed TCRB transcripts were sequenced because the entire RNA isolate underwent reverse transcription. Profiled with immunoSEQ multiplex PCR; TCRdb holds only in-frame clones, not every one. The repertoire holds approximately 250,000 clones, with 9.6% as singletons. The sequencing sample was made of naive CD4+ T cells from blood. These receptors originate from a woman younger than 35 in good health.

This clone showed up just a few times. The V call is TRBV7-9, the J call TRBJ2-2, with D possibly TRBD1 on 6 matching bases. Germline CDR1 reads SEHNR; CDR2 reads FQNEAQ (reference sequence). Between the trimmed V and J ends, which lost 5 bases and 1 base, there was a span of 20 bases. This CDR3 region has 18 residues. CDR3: CASSLTQGTPENTGELFF. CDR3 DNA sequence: TGTGCCAGCAGCCTAACACAAGGGACACCGGAGAACACCGGGGAGCTGTTTTTT.

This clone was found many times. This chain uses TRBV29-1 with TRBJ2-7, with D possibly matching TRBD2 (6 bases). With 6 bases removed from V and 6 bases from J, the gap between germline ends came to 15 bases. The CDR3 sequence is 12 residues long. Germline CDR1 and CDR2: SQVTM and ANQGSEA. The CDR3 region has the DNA TGCAGCGTGCGGCCGGGAGCTCTCGAGCAGTACTTC. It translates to CSVRPGALEQYF.

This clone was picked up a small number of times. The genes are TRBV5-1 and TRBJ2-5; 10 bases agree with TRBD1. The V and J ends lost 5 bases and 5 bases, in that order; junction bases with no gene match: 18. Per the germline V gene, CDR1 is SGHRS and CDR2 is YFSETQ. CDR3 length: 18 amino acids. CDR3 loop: CASSPIRASTGGEETQYF. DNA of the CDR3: TGCGCCAGCAGTCCAATTAGGGCCTCGACAGGGGGCGAGGAGACCCAGTACTTC.

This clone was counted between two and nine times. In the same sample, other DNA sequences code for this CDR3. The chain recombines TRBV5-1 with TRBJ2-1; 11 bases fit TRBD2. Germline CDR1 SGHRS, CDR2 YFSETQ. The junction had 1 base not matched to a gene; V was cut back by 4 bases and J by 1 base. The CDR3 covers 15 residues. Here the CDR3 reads CASSRTSGSYNEQFF. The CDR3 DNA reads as TGCGCCAGCAGCCGGACTAGCGGGTCCTACAATGAGCAGTTCTTC. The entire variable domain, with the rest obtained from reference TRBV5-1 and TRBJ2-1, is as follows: KAGVTQTPRYLIKTRGQQVTLSCSPISGHRSVSWYQQTPGQGLQFLFEYFSETQRNKGNFPGRFSGRQFSNSRSEMNVSTLELGDSALYLCASSRTSGSYNEQFFGPGTRLTVL.

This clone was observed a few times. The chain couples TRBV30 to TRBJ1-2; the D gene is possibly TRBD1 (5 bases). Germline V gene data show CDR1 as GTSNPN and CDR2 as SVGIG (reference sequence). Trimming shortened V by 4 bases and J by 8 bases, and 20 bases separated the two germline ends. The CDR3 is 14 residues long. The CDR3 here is CAWTGYQGLFGYTF. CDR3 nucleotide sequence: TGTGCCTGGACCGGCTACCAGGGTTTGTTCGGCTACACCTTC.

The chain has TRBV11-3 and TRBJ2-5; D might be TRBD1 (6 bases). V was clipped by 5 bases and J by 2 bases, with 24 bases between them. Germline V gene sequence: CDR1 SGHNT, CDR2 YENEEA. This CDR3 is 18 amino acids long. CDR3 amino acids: CASSGRTDGEEPQETQYF. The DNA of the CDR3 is TGTGCCAGCAGCGGTAGGACAGATGGAGAGGAACCTCAAGAGACCCAGTACTTC.

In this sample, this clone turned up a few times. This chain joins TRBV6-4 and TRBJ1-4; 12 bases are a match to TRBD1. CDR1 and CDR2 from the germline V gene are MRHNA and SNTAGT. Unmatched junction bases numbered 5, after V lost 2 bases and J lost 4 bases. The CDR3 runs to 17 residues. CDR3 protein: CASSDRDRGHGNEKLFF. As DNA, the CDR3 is TGTGCCAGCAGTGACCGGGACAGGGGGCATGGTAATGAAAAACTGTTTTTT.

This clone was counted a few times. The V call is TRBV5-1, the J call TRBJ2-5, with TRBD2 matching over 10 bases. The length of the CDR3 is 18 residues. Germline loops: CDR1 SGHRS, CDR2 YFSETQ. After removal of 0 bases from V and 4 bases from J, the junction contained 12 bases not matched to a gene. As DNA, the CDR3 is TGCGCCAGCAGCTTGGCCAAGGCTAGCGGGAGAAGGGGAGAGACCCAGTACTTC. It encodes CASSLAKASGRRGETQYF.

CDR3 sequence (DNA): TGTGCCAGCAGCTTAGGCGACAGGACGAGAGGGGAGCAGTTCTTC. Its translation is CASSLGDRTRGEQFF. The rearrangement links TRBV11-2 to TRBJ2-1, with D possibly matching TRBD1 (6 bases). Germline V gene lookup returns CDR1 SGHAT and CDR2 FQNNGV. This CDR3 is 15 amino acids long. The ends were cut back, 1 base at V and 10 bases at J, with 17 bases in the middle.

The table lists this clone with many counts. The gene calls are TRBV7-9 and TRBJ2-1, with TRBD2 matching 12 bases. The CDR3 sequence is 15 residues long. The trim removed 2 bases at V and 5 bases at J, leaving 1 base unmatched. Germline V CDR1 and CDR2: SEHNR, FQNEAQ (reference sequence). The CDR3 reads CASSLRTSGDNEQFF. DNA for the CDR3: TGTGCCAGCAGCTTACGGACTAGCGGGGACAATGAGCAGTTCTTC.

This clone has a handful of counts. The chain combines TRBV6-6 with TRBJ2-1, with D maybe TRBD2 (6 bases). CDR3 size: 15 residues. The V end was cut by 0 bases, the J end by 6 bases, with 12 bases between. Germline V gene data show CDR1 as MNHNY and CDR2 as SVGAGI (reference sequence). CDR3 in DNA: TGTGCCAGCAGTTACTCGGATCACGGGGGCAATGAGCAGTTCTTC. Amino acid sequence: CASSYSDHGGNEQFF.

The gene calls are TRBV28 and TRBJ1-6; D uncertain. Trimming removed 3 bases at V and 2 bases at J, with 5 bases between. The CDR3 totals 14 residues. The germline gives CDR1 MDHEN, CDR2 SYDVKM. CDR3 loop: CASSFQAYNSPLHF. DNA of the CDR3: TGTGCCAGCAGTTTTCAGGCCTATAATTCACCCCTCCACTTT.

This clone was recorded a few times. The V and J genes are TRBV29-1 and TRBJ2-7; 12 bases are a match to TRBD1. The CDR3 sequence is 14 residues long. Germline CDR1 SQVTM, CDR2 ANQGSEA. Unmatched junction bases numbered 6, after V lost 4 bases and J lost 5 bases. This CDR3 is CSVGGTGGPHEQYF. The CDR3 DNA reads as TGCAGCGTTGGGGGGACAGGGGGCCCCCACGAGCAGTACTTC.

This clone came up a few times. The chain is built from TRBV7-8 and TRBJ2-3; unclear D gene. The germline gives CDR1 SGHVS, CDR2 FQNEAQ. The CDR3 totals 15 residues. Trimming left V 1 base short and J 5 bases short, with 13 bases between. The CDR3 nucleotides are TGTGCCAGCAGCTTAGAAAGGAGCGTGAGAGATACGCAGTATTTT. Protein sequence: CASSLERSVRDTQYF.

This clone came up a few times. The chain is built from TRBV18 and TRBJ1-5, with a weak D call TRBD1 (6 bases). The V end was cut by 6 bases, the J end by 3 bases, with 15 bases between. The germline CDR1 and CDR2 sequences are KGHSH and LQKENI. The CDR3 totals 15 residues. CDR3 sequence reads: CASSQVGQDNQPQHF. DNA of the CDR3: TGTGCCAGCTCCCAAGTGGGACAAGACAATCAGCCCCAGCATTTT.

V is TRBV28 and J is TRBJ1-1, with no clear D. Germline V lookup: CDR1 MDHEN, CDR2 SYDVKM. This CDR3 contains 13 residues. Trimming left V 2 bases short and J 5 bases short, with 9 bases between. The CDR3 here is CASSLTGRTEAFF. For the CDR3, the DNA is TGTGCCAGCAGTTTAACGGGGAGGACTGAAGCTTTCTTT.

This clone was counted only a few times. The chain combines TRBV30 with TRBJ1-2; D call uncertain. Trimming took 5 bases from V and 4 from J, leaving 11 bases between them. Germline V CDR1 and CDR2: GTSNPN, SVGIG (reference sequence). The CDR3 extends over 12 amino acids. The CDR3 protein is CAWEEGFYGYTF. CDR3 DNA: TGTGCCTGGGAAGAGGGCTTCTATGGCTACACCTTC.

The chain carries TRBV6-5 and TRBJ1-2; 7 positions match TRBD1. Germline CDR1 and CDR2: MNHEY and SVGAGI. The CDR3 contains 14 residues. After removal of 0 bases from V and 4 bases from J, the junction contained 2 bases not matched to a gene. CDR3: CASSYSNRGYGYTF. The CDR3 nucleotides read TGTGCCAGCAGTTACTCGAACAGGGGCTATGGCTACACCTTC.

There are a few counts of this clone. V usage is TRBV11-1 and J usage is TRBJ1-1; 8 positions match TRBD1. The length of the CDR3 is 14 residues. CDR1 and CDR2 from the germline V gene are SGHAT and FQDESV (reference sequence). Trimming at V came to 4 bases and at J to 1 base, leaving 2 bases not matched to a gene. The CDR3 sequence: CASSSGTGNTEAFF. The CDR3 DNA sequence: TGTGCCAGCAGCTCCGGGACAGGGAACACTGAAGCTTTCTTT.

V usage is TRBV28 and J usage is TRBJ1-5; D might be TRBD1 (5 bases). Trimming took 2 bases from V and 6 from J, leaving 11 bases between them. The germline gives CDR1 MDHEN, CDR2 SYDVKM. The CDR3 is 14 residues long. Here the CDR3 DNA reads TGTGCCAGCAGTTTACGCGGGACCCTTCAGCCCCAGCATTTT. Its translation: CASSLRGTLQPQHF.

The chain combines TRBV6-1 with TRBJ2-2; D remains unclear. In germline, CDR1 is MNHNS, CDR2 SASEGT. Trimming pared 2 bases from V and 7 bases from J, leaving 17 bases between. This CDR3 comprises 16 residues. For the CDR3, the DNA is TGTGCCAGCAGTGAAAGGCCGGCGGCGACCCGCGGGGAGCTGTTTTTT. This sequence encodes CASSERPAATRGELFF.

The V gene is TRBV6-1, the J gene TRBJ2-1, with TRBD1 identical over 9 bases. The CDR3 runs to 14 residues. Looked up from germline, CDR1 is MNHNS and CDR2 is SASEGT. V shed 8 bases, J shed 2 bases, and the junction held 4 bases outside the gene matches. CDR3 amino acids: CASCRDRAYNEQFF. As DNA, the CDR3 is TGTGCCAGCTGCCGGGACAGGGCCTACAATGAGCAGTTCTTC.

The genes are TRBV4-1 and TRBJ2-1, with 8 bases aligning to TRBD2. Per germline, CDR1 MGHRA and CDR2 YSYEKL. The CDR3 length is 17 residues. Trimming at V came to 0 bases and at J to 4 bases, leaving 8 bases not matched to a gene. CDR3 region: CASSQEGRAGGYNEQFF. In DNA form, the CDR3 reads TGCGCCAGCAGCCAAGAGGGGAGGGCGGGGGGTTACAATGAGCAGTTCTTC.

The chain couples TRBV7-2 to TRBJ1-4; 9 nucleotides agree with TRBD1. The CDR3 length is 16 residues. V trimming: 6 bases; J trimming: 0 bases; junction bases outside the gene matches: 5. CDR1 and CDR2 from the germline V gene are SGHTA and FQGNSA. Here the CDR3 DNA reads TGTGCCAGCAGACCTGGACAGGGGACAACTAATGAAAAACTGTTTTTT. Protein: CASRPGQGTTNEKLFF. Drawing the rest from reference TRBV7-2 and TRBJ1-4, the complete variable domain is GAGVSQSPSNKVTEKGKDVELRCDPISGHTALYWYRQSLGQGLEFLIYFQGNSAPDKSGLPSDRFSAERTGGSVSTLTIQRTQQEDSAVYLCASRPGQGTTNEKLFFGSGTQLSVL.

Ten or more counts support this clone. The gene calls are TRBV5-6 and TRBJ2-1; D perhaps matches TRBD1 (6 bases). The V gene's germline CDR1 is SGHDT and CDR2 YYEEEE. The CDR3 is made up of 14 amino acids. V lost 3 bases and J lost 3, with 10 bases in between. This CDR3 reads CASSSGTHYNEQFF. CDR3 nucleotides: TGTGCCAGCAGCTCCGGGACACACTACAATGAGCAGTTCTTC.

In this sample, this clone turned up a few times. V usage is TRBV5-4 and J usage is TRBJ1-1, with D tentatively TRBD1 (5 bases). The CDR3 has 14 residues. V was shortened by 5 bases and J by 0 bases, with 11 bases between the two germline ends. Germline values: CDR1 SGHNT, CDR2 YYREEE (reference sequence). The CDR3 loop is CASSFQDMNTEAFF. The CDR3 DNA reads TGTGCCAGCAGTTTTCAGGACATGAACACTGAAGCTTTCTTT.

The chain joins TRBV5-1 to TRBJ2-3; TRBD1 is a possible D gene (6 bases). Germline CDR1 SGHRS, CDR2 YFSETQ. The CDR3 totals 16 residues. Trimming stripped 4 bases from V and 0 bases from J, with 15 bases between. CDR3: CASSPPPGQSTDTQYF. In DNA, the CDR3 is TGCGCCAGCAGCCCTCCGCCGGGACAAAGCACAGATACGCAGTATTTT.

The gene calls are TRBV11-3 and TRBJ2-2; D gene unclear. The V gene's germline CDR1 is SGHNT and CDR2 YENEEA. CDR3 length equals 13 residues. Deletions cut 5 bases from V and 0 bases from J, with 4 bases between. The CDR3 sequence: CASSGPNTGELFF. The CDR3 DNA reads TGTGCCAGCAGCGGGCCGAACACCGGGGAGCTGTTTTTT.